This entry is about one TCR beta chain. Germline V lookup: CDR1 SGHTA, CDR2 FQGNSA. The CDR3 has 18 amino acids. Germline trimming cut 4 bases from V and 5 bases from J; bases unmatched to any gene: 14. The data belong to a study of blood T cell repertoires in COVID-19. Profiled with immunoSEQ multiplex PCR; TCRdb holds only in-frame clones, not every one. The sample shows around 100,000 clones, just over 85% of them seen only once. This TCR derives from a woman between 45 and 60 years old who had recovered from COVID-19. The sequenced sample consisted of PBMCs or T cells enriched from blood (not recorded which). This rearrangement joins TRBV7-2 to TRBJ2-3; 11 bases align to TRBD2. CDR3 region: CASSSTSSSGGVRDTQYF. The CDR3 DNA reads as TGTGCCAGCAGCTCCACTTCGAGTAGCGGGGGGGTCCGAGATACGCAGTATTTT.